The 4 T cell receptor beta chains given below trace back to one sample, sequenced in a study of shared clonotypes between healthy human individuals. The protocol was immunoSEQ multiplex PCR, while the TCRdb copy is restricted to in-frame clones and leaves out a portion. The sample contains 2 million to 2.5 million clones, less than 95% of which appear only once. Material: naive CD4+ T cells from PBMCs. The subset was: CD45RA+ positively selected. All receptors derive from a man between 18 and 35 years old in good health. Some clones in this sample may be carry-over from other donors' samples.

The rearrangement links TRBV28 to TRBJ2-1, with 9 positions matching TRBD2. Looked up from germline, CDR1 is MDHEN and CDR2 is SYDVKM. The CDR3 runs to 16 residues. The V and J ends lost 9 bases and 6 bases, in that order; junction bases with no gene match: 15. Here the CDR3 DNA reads TGTGCCAGTTCCCCCCCGGTTCTAGCGGGGATCAATGAGCAGTTCTTC. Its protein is CASSPPVLAGINEQFF. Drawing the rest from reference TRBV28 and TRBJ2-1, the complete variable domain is DVKVTQSSRYLVKRTGEKVFLECVQDMDHENMFWYRQDPGLGLRLIYFSYDVKMKEKGDIPEGYSVSREKKERFSLILESASTNQTSMYLCASSPPVLAGINEQFFGPGTRLTVL.

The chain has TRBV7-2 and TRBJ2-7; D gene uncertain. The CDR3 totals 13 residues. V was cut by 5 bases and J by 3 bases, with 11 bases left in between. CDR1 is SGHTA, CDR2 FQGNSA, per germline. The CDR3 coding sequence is TGTGCCAGCAGCGTAGGGCAGCTCTACGAGCAGTACTTC. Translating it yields CASSVGQLYEQYF. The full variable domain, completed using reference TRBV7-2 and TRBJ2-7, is GAGVSQSPSNKVTEKGKDVELRCDPISGHTALYWYRQSLGQGLEFLIYFQGNSAPDKSGLPSDRFSAERTGGSVSTLTIQRTQQEDSAVYLCASSVGQLYEQYFGPGTRLTVT.

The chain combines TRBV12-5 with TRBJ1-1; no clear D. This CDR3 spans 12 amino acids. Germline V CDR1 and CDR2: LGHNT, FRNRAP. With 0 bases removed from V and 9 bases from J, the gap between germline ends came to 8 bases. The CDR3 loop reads CASGLVRSKAFF. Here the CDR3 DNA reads TGTGCTAGTGGTTTGGTAAGGAGTAAAGCTTTCTTT.

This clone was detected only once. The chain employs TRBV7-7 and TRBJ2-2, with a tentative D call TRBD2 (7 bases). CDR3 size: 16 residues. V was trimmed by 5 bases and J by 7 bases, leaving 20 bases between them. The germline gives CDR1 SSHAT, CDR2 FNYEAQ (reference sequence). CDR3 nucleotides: TGTGCCAGCAGCCTCGGAACAGGGAGGGAACTCGGGGAGCTGTTTTTT. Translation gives CASSLGTGRELGELFF.